This T cell receptor beta chain was recorded in a study of T cells in Graves' hyperthyroidism and ophthalmopathy. TCR beta CDR3 sequences were amplified from RNA transcripts. RT-PCR in the first round (using the HTBI primer set) targeted the TCR CDR3. TCRdb reprocessed the multiplex PCR reads with MiXCR, giving one entry per CDR3 protein. The sample has a few hundred thousand distinct CDR3 sequences, about 45% seen once. In this sample, this clonotype turned up a few times. Germline CDR1 and CDR2: SGHRS and YFSETQ. The CDR3 contains 19 residues. Trimming cost V 4 bases and J 4 bases; bases outside gene matches: 13. In making diagnoses, clinical symptoms, serum thyroxine and TRAb, thyroid ultrasound and orbital computed tomography were all used.

The source of this sequence is a woman aged 18-35 years with Graves' hyperthyroidism. The chain uses TRBV5-1 and TRBJ2-1; 14 bases align to TRBD2. The sample taken for sequencing was peripheral blood or thyroid tissue (not recorded which). The CDR3 DNA sequence: TGCGCCAGCAGCCCCGGGACTAGCGGGAGTTCGGGCGAATACAATGAGCAGTTCTTC. It yields the protein CASSPGTSGSSGEYNEQFF.